A selection of T cell receptor beta chains follows, all from one sample in a study of cytomegalovirus exposure and HLA in healthy donors. The table came from immunoSEQ multiplex PCR; TCRdb's copy has only in-frame clones and leaves some out. The table records roughly 100,000 clones, around four fifths of them present only once. Source material: PBMCs. These receptors originate from a woman between 40 and 50 years old in good health and CMV-seropositive. CDR3s include the opening cysteine and the closing phenylalanine or tryptophan. The D gene is left open where the match is weak. Clone sizes are given selectively: once, few, many, or a class where the clone is expanded.

-	TRBJ1-2	-	TRBV5-1	14	CASSSTGSNYGYTF	TGCGCCAGCAGCTCCACGGGTTCTAACTATGGCTACACCTTC
TRBD1	TRBJ2-1	-	TRBV15	14	CATSSGQGYNEQFF	TGTGCCACCAGCAGCGGACAGGGATACAATGAGCAGTTCTTC
TRBD2	TRBJ2-1	few	TRBV13	16	CASSWTSGSASNEQFF	TGTGCCAGCAGCTGGACTAGCGGGAGCGCGTCCAATGAGCAGTTCTTC
-	TRBJ1-2	-	TRBV10-3	14	CAISELGDRSGYTF	TGTGCCATCAGTGAGTTGGGAGACCGTAGTGGCTACACCTTC
TRBD1	TRBJ2-1	-	TRBV27	19	CASSLLAGTGGALGNEQFF	TGTGCCAGCAGTTTATTAGCCGGGACAGGGGGCGCCCTCGGCAATGAGCAGTTCTTC
TRBD1	TRBJ2-2	few	TRBV13	15	CASNSPGQGSGELFF	TGTGCCAGCAACAGTCCGGGACAGGGGTCCGGGGAGCTGTTTTTT
TRBD1	TRBJ1-4	-	TRBV5-1	14	CASSRGTGNEKLFF	TGCGCCAGCAGCCGGGGGACAGGGAATGAAAAACTGTTTTTT
TRBD1	TRBJ1-1	few	TRBV6-1	16	CASSEWTGRVNTEAFF	TGTGCCAGCAGTGAATGGACAGGGCGGGTAAACACTGAAGCTTTCTTT
TRBD1	TRBJ1-2	-	TRBV7-2	15	CASSSGQGATHGYTF	TGTGCCAGCAGCTCTGGACAGGGGGCGACGCATGGCTACACCTTC
-	TRBJ2-5	-	TRBV5-6	13	CASSYQGQETQYF	TGTGCCAGCAGCTATCAGGGGCAAGAGACCCAGTACTTC
TRBD2	TRBJ2-1	-	TRBV5-1	15	CASSLGLAGHNEQFF	TGCGCCAGCAGCTTGGGACTAGCGGGACACAATGAGCAGTTCTTC
-	TRBJ1-1	once	TRBV2	12	CASSFKSTEAFF	TGTGCCAGCAGTTTTAAATCCACTGAAGCTTTCTTT
TRBD2	TRBJ2-3	-	TRBV10-3	16	CAIRTRGLAGTDTQYF	TGTGCCATCAGAACTAGGGGACTAGCGGGCACAGATACGCAGTATTTT
-	TRBJ2-7	-	TRBV13	13	CASSPTGIGEQYF	TGTGCCAGCAGCCCTACAGGGATAGGGGAGCAGTACTTC
-	TRBJ2-3	-	TRBV9	14	CASSPGQPTDTQYF	TGTGCCAGCAGCCCCGGACAACCCACAGATACGCAGTATTTT
TRBD1	TRBJ2-6	few	TRBV4-3	18	CASSHGDEGAQGANVLTF	TGCGCCAGCAGCCACGGCGACGAGGGGGCGCAAGGGGCCAACGTCCTGACTTTC
-	TRBJ2-1	-	TRBV9	13	CASSLGHYNEQFF	TGTGCCAGCAGCTTGGGCCATTACAATGAGCAGTTCTTC
TRBD2	TRBJ2-3	-	TRBV15	16	CATSRDPVAGTDTQYF	TGTGCCACCAGCAGAGATCCGGTAGCGGGGACAGATACGCAGTATTTT
-	TRBJ1-3	few	TRBV7-9	16	CASSLVFGDSGNTIYF	TGTGCCAGCAGCTTAGTGTTCGGGGACTCTGGAAACACCATATATTTT
-	TRBJ1-4	-	TRBV20-1	11	CSAPRGEKLFF	TGCAGTGCTCCTCGGGGTGAAAAACTGTTTTTT
-	TRBJ1-1	-	TRBV7-2	14	CASSLHSSNTEAFF	TGTGCCAGCAGCTTACACAGCTCGAACACTGAAGCTTTCTTT
TRBD2	TRBJ2-1	-	TRBV7-9	17	CASSLGGEGLGSNEQFF	TGTGCCAGCAGCTTAGGAGGGGAGGGACTCGGGAGCAATGAGCAGTTCTTC
TRBD1	TRBJ1-2	-	TRBV2	14	CASTPQGALSGYTF	TGTGCCAGCACCCCCCAGGGGGCGCTTAGTGGCTACACCTTC
-	TRBJ2-5	-	TRBV5-5	14	CASSLSHSQETQYF	TGTGCCAGCAGCTTGTCGCACAGCCAAGAGACCCAGTACTTC
-	TRBJ2-7	-	TRBV5-1	14	CASSSLQGSYEQYF	TGCGCCAGCAGCTCCCTGCAGGGGTCCTACGAGCAGTACTTC
-	TRBJ1-5	-	TRBV28	15	CASSSPGISNQPQHF	TGTGCCAGCAGTTCCCCCGGGATTTCCAATCAGCCCCAGCATTTT
TRBD2	TRBJ2-5	-	TRBV5-1	15	CASSLLGTSQETQYF	TGCGCCAGCAGCCTCTTGGGGACTAGCCAAGAGACCCAGTACTTC
TRBD2	TRBJ2-7	once	TRBV4-2	15	CASSQDLSGTYEQYF	TGTGCCAGCAGCCAAGATCTGAGCGGGACCTACGAGCAGTACTTC
TRBD1	TRBJ1-4	-	TRBV6-1	15	CAIGQGFTQWEKLFF	TGTGCCATCGGACAGGGGTTTACACAGTGGGAAAAACTGTTTTTT
-	TRBJ1-4	-	TRBV18	12	CASSPHGEKLFF	TGTGCCAGCTCACCGCATGGCGAAAAACTGTTTTTT
-	TRBJ2-4	-	TRBV7-9	16	CSSSPPVEVAKNIQYF	TGTTCCAGCAGCCCTCCCGTGGAGGTAGCCAAAAACATTCAGTACTTC
TRBD1	TRBJ2-5	-	TRBV7-2	16	CASSVSGQGARETQYF	TGTGCCAGCAGCGTCTCGGGACAGGGGGCAAGAGAGACCCAGTACTTC
-	TRBJ2-7	-	TRBV10-3	13	CAIREGTAYEQYF	TGTGCCATCAGAGAGGGTACTGCCTACGAGCAGTACTTC
TRBD2	TRBJ2-2	once	TRBV5-1	17	CASSLGLAGAVTGELFF	TGCGCCAGCAGCTTGGGTCTAGCGGGAGCGGTCACCGGGGAGCTGTTTTTT
-	TRBJ1-5	-	TRBV9	16	CASSPRQAMSNQPQHF	TGTGCCAGCAGCCCTAGACAGGCCATGAGCAATCAGCCCCAGCATTTT
TRBD2	TRBJ2-2	-	TRBV7-9	16	CASSGSAGANTGELFF	TGTGCCAGCAGCGGAAGCGCGGGGGCGAACACCGGGGAGCTGTTTTTT
-	TRBJ1-1	-	TRBV18	14	CASSGGEGNTEAFF	TGTGCCAGCTCAGGAGGGGAAGGAAACACTGAAGCTTTCTTT
-	TRBJ1-6	-	TRBV19	15	CATLGESSYNSPLHF	TGTGCCACCCTCGGGGAGAGCTCCTATAATTCACCCCTCCACTTT
-	TRBJ1-5	-	TRBV28	12	CASSTAGQPQHF	TGTGCCAGCAGTACGGCGGGTCAGCCCCAGCATTTT
-	TRBJ1-1	-	TRBV5-1	14	CASSSGSPNTEAFF	TGCGCCAGCAGCTCAGGGTCCCCGAACACTGAAGCTTTCTTT
TRBD1	TRBJ1-5	-	TRBV6-6	15	CASSYGQGGNQPQHF	TGTGCCAGCAGTTACGGACAGGGGGGCAATCAGCCCCAGCATTTT
TRBD1	TRBJ1-5	-	TRBV28	19	CASSLGKGQGFYSNQPQHF	TGTGCCAGCAGTTTGGGAAAGGGACAGGGATTTTATAGCAATCAGCCCCAGCATTTT
TRBD1	TRBJ1-6	-	TRBV5-4	15	CASSLGQGRDSPLHF	TGTGCCAGCAGCTTGGGACAGGGGAGGGATTCACCCCTCCACTTT
TRBD1	TRBJ2-7	-	TRBV9	14	CASSAVDRGDEQYF	TGTGCCAGCAGCGCCGTGGACAGGGGAGACGAGCAGTACTTC
-	TRBJ2-5	-	TRBV10-2	14	CASSLRDPQETQYF	TGCGCCAGCTCTCTACGGGATCCCCAAGAGACCCAGTACTTC
-	TRBJ1-1	-	TRBV29-1	12	CSVTTENTEAFF	TGCAGCGTCACGACAGAGAACACTGAAGCTTTCTTT
-	TRBJ1-6	-	TRBV27	15	CASSPADRFNSPLHF	TGTGCCAGCAGTCCAGCGGACAGATTTAACTCACCCCTCCACTTT
TRBD2	TRBJ2-2	once	TRBV7-9	15	CASSSTSPNTGELFF	TGTGCCAGCAGCTCGACTAGCCCGAACACCGGGGAGCTGTTTTTT
-	TRBJ2-3	-	TRBV5-1	16	CASSTSDSPSTDTQYF	TGCGCCAGCAGCACATCGGACAGCCCTAGCACAGATACGCAGTATTTT
TRBD2	TRBJ2-7	few	TRBV7-8	16	CASSPGGGGSSYEQYF	TGTGCCAGCAGCCCCGGGGGGGGTGGTAGCTCCTACGAGCAGTACTTC
-	TRBJ2-7	-	TRBV4-3	15	CASSQGPGVGYEQYF	TGCGCCAGCAGCCAAGGTCCCGGGGTGGGCTACGAGCAGTACTTC
-	TRBJ2-3	once	TRBV9	14	CASSVDRSTDTQYF	TGTGCCAGCAGCGTTGACAGGTCCACAGATACGCAGTATTTT